The 32 T cell receptor beta chains below all came from one sample that was sequenced in a study of blood T cell repertoires in COVID-19. Libraries were prepared by immunoSEQ multiplex PCR; TCRdb keeps only in-frame clonotypes and omits some of them. The sample includes roughly 72,000 clones, about four fifths of them seen just once. The specimen sequenced was peripheral blood. The receptors were sampled from an older man who had recovered from COVID-19.

The rearrangement uses TRBV6-2 or TRBV6-3 and TRBJ2-7, with a weak D call TRBD1 (5 bases). In germline, CDR1 is MNHEY, CDR2 SVGEGT. This CDR3 is built from 13 residues. The germline V and J ends were trimmed by 7 bases and 3 bases, with 13 bases remaining between them. The DNA for the CDR3 is TGTGCCAGCACCCCAGGACACCGCTACGAGCAGTACTTC. It codes for CASTPGHRYEQYF.

Here the CDR3 DNA reads TGTGCCAGCAGCCACCCATCTGGGACAGGGTTGACTGGGGCCAACGTCCTGACTTTC. This sequence encodes CASSHPSGTGLTGANVLTF. V gene TRBV7-9 combines with J gene TRBJ2-6; 9 nucleotides align to TRBD1. V gave up 5 bases and J gave up 2 bases; unmatched junction bases: 13. Per the germline V gene, CDR1 is SEHNR and CDR2 is FQNEAQ (reference sequence). This CDR3 has 19 residues.

The chain combines TRBV6-1 with TRBJ2-2; TRBD2 is a possible D gene (6 bases). CDR3 length: 15 residues. Germline V gene lookup returns CDR1 MNHNS and CDR2 SASEGT. V was pared by 1 base and J by 3 bases, with 9 bases between. This CDR3 reads CASSEDGGDTGELFF. Here the CDR3 DNA reads TGTGCCAGCAGTGAAGACGGGGGTGACACCGGGGAGCTGTTTTTT.

The V and J genes are TRBV6-5 and TRBJ2-1, with TRBD2 matching over 9 bases. CDR3 size: 16 residues. The germline V gene has CDR1 MNHEY and CDR2 SVGAGI. V lost 0 bases, J lost 8 bases, and 8 bases stayed unmatched. CDR3 protein: CASSYSSGGTRDEQFF. The CDR3 DNA is TGTGCCAGCAGTTACTCTAGCGGGGGAACTAGGGATGAGCAGTTCTTC.

The chain employs TRBV11-2 and TRBJ1-2; a weak D match, TRBD1 (6 bases). V lost 3 bases, J lost 8 bases, and 13 bases lay in between. Per the germline V gene, CDR1 is SGHAT and CDR2 is FQNNGV. This CDR3 is 13 amino acids long. The CDR3 nucleotides are TGTGCCAGCAGCTTCGCACAGGGACACGGCTACACCTTC. It yields the protein CASSFAQGHGYTF.

J is TRBJ2-3 and V is TRBV29-1; TRBD1 matches at 12 bases. Germline lookup yields CDR1 SQVTM and CDR2 ANQGSEA. V trimming: 7 bases; J trimming: 6 bases; junction bases outside the gene matches: 11. There are 15 residues in the CDR3. The chain's CDR3 is CSASSGDRGPDTQYF. The DNA for the CDR3 is TGCAGCGCATCATCCGGGGACAGGGGGCCGGATACGCAGTATTTT.

V and J are TRBV5-5 and TRBJ2-1; D unclear. Germline assignment: CDR1 SGHKS and CDR2 YYEKEE (reference sequence). The CDR3 extends over 16 amino acids. Between the trimmed V and J ends, which lost 0 bases and 3 bases, there was a span of 13 bases. Here the CDR3 reads CASSLAVTRIYNEQFF. CDR3 DNA: TGTGCCAGCAGCTTGGCAGTAACCCGAATCTACAATGAGCAGTTCTTC. Full variable domain (remainder filled in from reference TRBV5-5 and TRBJ2-1): DAGVTQSPTHLIKTRGQQVTLRCSPISGHKSVSWYQQVLGQGPQFIFQYYEKEERGRGNFPDRFSARQFPNYSSELNVNALLLGDSALYLCASSLAVTRIYNEQFFGPGTRLTVL.

The CDR3 is CASSLSGGFSDTQYF. The CDR3 nucleotides are TGCGCCAGCAGCCTTAGCGGGGGGTTTTCAGATACGCAGTATTTT. J is TRBJ2-3 and V is TRBV5-1, with 10 nucleotides matching TRBD2. Germline loops: CDR1 SGHRS, CDR2 YFSETQ. V gave up 4 bases and J gave up 4 bases; unmatched junction bases: 6. The CDR3 loop spans 15 amino acids.

The rearrangement joins TRBV18 to TRBJ1-2; D ambiguous. Trimming pared 3 bases from V and 0 bases from J, leaving 8 bases between. CDR1 and CDR2 from the germline V gene are KGHSH and LQKENI. This CDR3 contains 14 residues. CDR3 amino acids: CASSPPGANYGYTF. CDR3 coding DNA: TGTGCCAGCTCACCCCCCGGGGCTAACTATGGCTACACCTTC. The variable domain in full, completed from reference TRBV18 and TRBJ1-2, reads NAGVMQNPRHLVRRRGQEARLRCSPMKGHSHVYWYRQLPEEGLKFMVYLQKENIIDESGMPKERFSAEFPKEGPSILRIQQVVRGDSAAYFCASSPPGANYGYTFGSGTRLTVV.

V is TRBV5-1 and J is TRBJ2-1; 8 nucleotides match TRBD1. Per germline, CDR1 SGHRS and CDR2 YFSETQ. Trimming took 4 bases from V and 2 from J; bases not matched to a gene: 8. The CDR3 covers 16 residues. The CDR3 loop reads CASSQTGQGTYNEQFF. CDR3 DNA sequence: TGCGCCAGCAGCCAGACTGGACAGGGTACCTACAATGAGCAGTTCTTC.

This clone showed up just a few times. This rearrangement joins TRBV10-3 to TRBJ2-7; D may be TRBD1 (6 bases). The germline gives CDR1 ENHRY, CDR2 SYGVKD. This CDR3 has 16 amino acids. The V and J ends lost 3 bases and 4 bases respectively, with 19 bases between them. CDR3 sequence: CAISEQGSDGKYEQYF. In DNA form, the CDR3 reads TGTGCCATCAGTGAACAGGGTTCGGATGGAAAATACGAGCAGTACTTC.

Of note for this clone: One junction end disagrees with the germline gene, perhaps due to a read error. This chain connects TRBV11-2 to TRBJ2-1, with 7 bases identical to TRBD2. Germline V gives CDR1 SGHAT, CDR2 FQNNGV. This CDR3 contains 14 residues. In DNA, the CDR3 is TGTGCCAGCAGCGTAGACACGGCTAGCGGTGAGCAGTTCTTC. It encodes CASSVDTASGEQFF.

V gene TRBV19 combines with J gene TRBJ1-2, with D unresolved. Germline loops: CDR1 LNHDA, CDR2 SQIVND (reference sequence). V shed 1 base and J shed 2 bases, with 8 bases lying between them. This CDR3 is 14 amino acids long. The CDR3 DNA reads TGTGCCAGTAGTATAGTTGGGAGAAACTATGGCTACACCTTC. Its translation is CASSIVGRNYGYTF.

This clone was found many times. The chain uses TRBV4-1 and TRBJ2-1; D gene unclear. Trimming cost V 1 base and J 0 bases, with 10 bases left between them. The CDR3 is 16 residues long. Looked up from germline, CDR1 is MGHRA and CDR2 is YSYEKL. This CDR3 reads CASSQGPAHSYNEQFF. The DNA for the CDR3 is TGCGCCAGCAGCCAAGGTCCAGCGCACTCCTACAATGAGCAGTTCTTC.

The V call is TRBV5-1, the J call TRBJ2-7; 7 bases match TRBD2. CDR1 and CDR2 (germline): SGHRS, YFSETQ. The CDR3 has 15 residues. V trimming: 5 bases; J trimming: 5 bases; junction bases outside the gene matches: 13. The chain's CDR3 is CASRTSRESSHEQYF. CDR3 bases: TGCGCCAGCAGGACTAGCAGGGAAAGCAGCCACGAGCAGTACTTC.

The chain uses TRBV6-2 or TRBV6-3 and TRBJ2-7; TRBD1 matches 7 bases. Germline V gene sequence: CDR1 MNHEY, CDR2 SVGEGT. The J segment lost 2 bases and the V segment lost 5 bases, leaving 3 bases of the junction unmatched. CDR3 length: 13 amino acids. CDR3 amino acids: CASSMQGAYEQYF. The CDR3 DNA reads as TGTGCCAGCAGTATGCAGGGGGCCTACGAGCAGTACTTC.

The genes are TRBV7-2 and TRBJ1-1; the match to TRBD1 covers 8 bases. Germline lookup yields CDR1 SGHTA and CDR2 FQGNSA. This CDR3 is built from 15 residues. Losses at the gene ends were 0 bases for V and 4 bases for J; bases not matched to a gene: 4. The CDR3 loop is CASSLAAGGGTEAFF. Written as DNA, the CDR3 is TGTGCCAGCAGCTTAGCGGCAGGGGGCGGCACTGAAGCTTTCTTT. The variable domain in full, with the rest retrieved from reference TRBV7-2 and TRBJ1-1, is GAGVSQSPSNKVTEKGKDVELRCDPISGHTALYWYRQSLGQGLEFLIYFQGNSAPDKSGLPSDRFSAERTGGSVSTLTIQRTQQEDSAVYLCASSLAAGGGTEAFFGQGTRLTVV.

The rearrangement links TRBV10-1 to TRBJ2-2, with 10 bases that match TRBD1. There are 16 residues in the CDR3. The ends lost 4 bases at V and 4 bases at J; junction bases unmatched: 6. Looked up from germline, CDR1 is WNHNN and CDR2 is SYGVQD (reference sequence). DNA for the CDR3: TGCGCCAGCAGTGCTGAGGGACAGGGGTTCACCGGGGAGCTGTTTTTT. Amino acid sequence: CASSAEGQGFTGELFF.

This chain links TRBV5-1 with TRBJ2-1, with 9 positions matching TRBD1. CDR1 and CDR2 from the germline V gene are SGHRS and YFSETQ. V was clipped by 5 bases and J by 5 bases; unmatched bases: 8. The CDR3 covers 15 residues. This CDR3 is CASRFEGTGHNEQFF. The DNA for the CDR3 is TGCGCCAGCAGGTTTGAGGGGACAGGGCACAATGAGCAGTTCTTC.

The chain employs TRBV27 and TRBJ2-1, with TRBD2 matching over 10 bases. This CDR3 has 16 amino acids. CDR1 MNHEY and CDR2 SMNVEV come from the germline V gene (reference sequence). The junction had 9 bases not matched to a gene; V was cut back by 4 bases and J by 6 bases. Here the CDR3 reads CASSSHSGRASNEQFF. CDR3 sequence (DNA): TGTGCCAGCAGTTCGCACAGCGGGAGGGCCTCCAATGAGCAGTTCTTC.

The V call is TRBV29-1, the J call TRBJ1-3; D unresolved. The V gene's germline CDR1 is SQVTM and CDR2 ANQGSEA. The germline V and J ends were trimmed by 4 bases and 0 bases, with 13 bases remaining between them. CDR3 length: 15 residues. The CDR3 loop reads CSVADPSGSGNTIYF. The CDR3 DNA is TGCAGCGTTGCCGATCCTAGCGGCTCTGGAAACACCATATATTTT.

The chain combines TRBV6-1 with TRBJ2-4; 8 bases align to TRBD2. The V gene end was trimmed by 3 bases and the J gene end by 1 base; junction bases not matched to a gene: 5. Germline CDR1 is MNHNS and CDR2 is SASEGT. This CDR3 is 16 amino acids long. The CDR3 reads CASSDRAGVAKNIQYF. The DNA for the CDR3 is TGTGCCAGCAGTGACCGAGCGGGAGTGGCCAAAAACATTCAGTACTTC.

The chain recombines TRBV4-1 with TRBJ2-7; 14 bases match TRBD2. V was clipped by 5 bases and J by 5 bases; unmatched bases: 11. This CDR3 region has 17 residues. Germline loops: CDR1 MGHRA, CDR2 YSYEKL. CDR3 bases: TGCGCCAGCAGCTTGTTACCGAGGACTAGCGGGAGGAACGAGCAGTACTTC. It yields the protein CASSLLPRTSGRNEQYF.

This chain connects TRBV7-9 to TRBJ1-3, with unresolved D. Trimming left V 7 bases short and J 0 bases short, with 19 bases between. The CDR3 covers 17 residues. Germline CDR1 and CDR2: SEHNR and FQNEAQ (reference sequence). CDR3 in DNA: TGTGCCAGCAATTACGGTGTCGGGGTAAACTCTGGAAACACCATATATTTT. This translates into CASNYGVGVNSGNTIYF.

The chain uses TRBV24-1 and TRBJ1-2; 12 nucleotides align to TRBD1. The CDR3 extends over 17 amino acids. With 4 bases clipped from V and 0 bases from J, the junction kept 5 bases outside the gene matches. Germline V lookup: CDR1 KGHDR, CDR2 SFDVKD. CDR3 sequence reads: CATSDSGQGASNYGYTF. Here the CDR3 DNA reads TGTGCCACCAGTGACTCGGGACAGGGGGCGTCTAACTATGGCTACACCTTC.

The chain carries TRBV6-2 or TRBV6-3 and TRBJ2-5; TRBD1 is a possible D gene (5 bases). CDR3 length: 14 amino acids. V shed 5 bases and J shed 2 bases, with 12 bases lying between them. The germline V gene encodes CDR1 MNHEY and CDR2 SVGEGT. In nucleotides, the CDR3 is TGTGCCAGCAGTAGAGGACAAAGGCAAGAGACCCAGTACTTC. Encoded protein: CASSRGQRQETQYF.

This sequence joins TRBV5-5 and TRBJ2-1; perhaps TRBD1 as D (6 bases). V lost 2 bases and J lost 0, with 9 bases in between. This CDR3 spans 15 amino acids. Germline lookup yields CDR1 SGHKS and CDR2 YYEKEE (reference sequence). CDR3 DNA sequence: TGTGCCAGCAGCTTCCAGGGGCCCTCCTACAATGAGCAGTTCTTC. Its translation: CASSFQGPSYNEQFF.

This chain uses TRBV30 with TRBJ1-6; the match to TRBD1 covers 8 bases. The V and J ends lost 0 bases and 9 bases, in that order; junction bases with no gene match: 4. The germline gives CDR1 GTSNPN, CDR2 SVGIG (reference sequence). The CDR3 totals 14 residues. The DNA of the CDR3 is TGTGCCTGGAGTGTAGCAGGGGGCAGTTCACCCCTCCACTTT. Amino acid sequence: CAWSVAGGSSPLHF.

The chain links TRBV30 to TRBJ1-6; maybe TRBD1 (6 bases). Trimming took 3 bases from V and 9 from J, leaving 18 bases between them. Per germline, CDR1 GTSNPN and CDR2 SVGIG (reference sequence). The CDR3 is 15 residues long. For the CDR3, the DNA is TGTGCCTGGAGGGGGGACACCAAGGATACTTCACCCCTCCACTTT. Protein sequence: CAWRGDTKDTSPLHF.

This clone showed up just a few times. This chain joins TRBV6-2 or TRBV6-3 and TRBJ2-3; D is perhaps TRBD1 (5 bases). CDR1 is MNHEY, CDR2 SVGEGT, per germline. This CDR3 is 18 amino acids long. V shed 2 bases and J shed 2 bases, with 20 bases lying between them. The CDR3 loop reads CASSYRRRLGEFTDTQYF. The CDR3 DNA sequence: TGTGCCAGCAGTTACAGGCGTCGGTTAGGGGAATTCACAGATACGCAGTATTTT.

This clone was seen more than once but under ten times. The chain recombines TRBV18 with TRBJ1-2; TRBD1 might be the D (5 bases). V lost 0 bases to trimming and J lost 8 bases, with 16 bases between them. CDR3 length equals 15 residues. The germline gives CDR1 KGHSH, CDR2 LQKENI. CDR3 residues: CASSPPGRGITGYTF. CDR3 nucleotides: TGTGCCAGCTCACCACCGGGACGGGGGATTACGGGCTACACCTTC.

This sequence joins TRBV27 and TRBJ1-4; a possible D gene is TRBD1 (5 bases). With 5 bases removed from V and 10 bases from J, the gap between germline ends came to 20 bases. The length of the CDR3 is 15 residues. CDR1 is MNHEY, CDR2 SMNVEV, per germline (reference sequence). The CDR3 reads CASSPLDSAYGKLFF. CDR3 nucleotides: TGTGCCAGCAGTCCCCTTGACAGCGCTTATGGAAAACTGTTTTTT.